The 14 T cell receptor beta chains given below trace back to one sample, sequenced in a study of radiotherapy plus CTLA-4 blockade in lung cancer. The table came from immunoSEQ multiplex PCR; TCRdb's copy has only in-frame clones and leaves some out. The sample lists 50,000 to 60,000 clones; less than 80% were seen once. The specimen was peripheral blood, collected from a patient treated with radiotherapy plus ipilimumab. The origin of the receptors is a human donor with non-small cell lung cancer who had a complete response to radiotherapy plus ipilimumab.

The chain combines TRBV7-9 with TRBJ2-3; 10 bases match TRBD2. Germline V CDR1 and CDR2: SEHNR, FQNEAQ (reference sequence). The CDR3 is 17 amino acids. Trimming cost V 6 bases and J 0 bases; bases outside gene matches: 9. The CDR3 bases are TGTGCCAGCAGTCCAACCACTAGCGGGGTTAGCACAGATACGCAGTATTTT. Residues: CASSPTTSGVSTDTQYF.

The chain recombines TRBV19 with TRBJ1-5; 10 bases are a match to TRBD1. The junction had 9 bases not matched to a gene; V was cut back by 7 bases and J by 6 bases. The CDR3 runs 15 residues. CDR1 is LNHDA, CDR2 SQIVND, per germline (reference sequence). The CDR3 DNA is TGTGCCAGTAAAATTGGACAGGGGGGGACTCAGCCCCAGCATTTT. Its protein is CASKIGQGGTQPQHF.

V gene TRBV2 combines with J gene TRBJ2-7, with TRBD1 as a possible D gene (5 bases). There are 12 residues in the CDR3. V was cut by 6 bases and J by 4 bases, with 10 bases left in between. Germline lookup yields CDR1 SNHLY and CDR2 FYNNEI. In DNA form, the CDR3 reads TGTGCCAGCAGCTTGGGGCGGTACGAGCAGTACTTC. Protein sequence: CASSLGRYEQYF.

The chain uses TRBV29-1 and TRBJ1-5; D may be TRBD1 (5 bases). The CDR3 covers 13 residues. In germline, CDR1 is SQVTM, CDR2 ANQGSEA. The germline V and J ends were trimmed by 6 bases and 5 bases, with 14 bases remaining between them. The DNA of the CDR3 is TGCAGCGTGCTGGGGGGGTTTGATCAGCCCCAGCATTTT. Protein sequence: CSVLGGFDQPQHF.

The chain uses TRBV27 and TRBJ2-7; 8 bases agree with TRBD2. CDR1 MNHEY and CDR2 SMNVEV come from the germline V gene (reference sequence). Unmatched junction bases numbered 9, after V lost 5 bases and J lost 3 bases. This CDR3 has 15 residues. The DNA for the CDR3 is TGTGCCAGCAGTCCCCTTTCTAGCGGGTTCTACGAGCAGTACGTC. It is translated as CASSPLSSGFYEQYV.

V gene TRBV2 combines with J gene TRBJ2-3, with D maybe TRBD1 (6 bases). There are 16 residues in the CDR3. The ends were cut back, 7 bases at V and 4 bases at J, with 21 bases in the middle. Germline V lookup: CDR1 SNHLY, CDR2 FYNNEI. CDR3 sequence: CASKEQRTSGADTQYF. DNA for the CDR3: TGTGCCAGCAAAGAACAGCGGACCTCAGGGGCAGATACGCAGTATTTT.

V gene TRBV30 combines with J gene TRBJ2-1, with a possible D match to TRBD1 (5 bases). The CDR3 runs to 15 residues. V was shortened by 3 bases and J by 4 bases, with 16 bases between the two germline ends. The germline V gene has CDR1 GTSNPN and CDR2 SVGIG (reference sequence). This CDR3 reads CAWSFGAGPYNEQFF. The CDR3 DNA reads TGTGCCTGGAGCTTCGGCGCAGGGCCGTACAATGAGCAGTTCTTC.

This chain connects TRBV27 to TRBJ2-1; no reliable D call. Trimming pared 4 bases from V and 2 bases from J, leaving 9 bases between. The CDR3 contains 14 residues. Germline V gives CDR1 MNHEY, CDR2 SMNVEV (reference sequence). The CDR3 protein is CASSSGFTYNEQFF. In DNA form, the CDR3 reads TGTGCCAGCAGTTCAGGATTCACCTACAATGAGCAGTTCTTC.

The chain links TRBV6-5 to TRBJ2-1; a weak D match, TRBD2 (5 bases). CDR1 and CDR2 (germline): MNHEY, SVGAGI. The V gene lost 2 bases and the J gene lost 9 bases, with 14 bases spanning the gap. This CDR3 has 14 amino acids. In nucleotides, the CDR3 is TGTGCCAGCAGTTACACCCCCCTGGAGGCTGAGCAGTTCTTC. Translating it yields CASSYTPLEAEQFF.

The CDR3, as DNA: TGTGCCAGCAGCTTGGGGGACAGGACCTTTTTGGACGAGCAGTACTTC. Translating gives CASSLGDRTFLDEQYF. The chain uses TRBV5-5 and TRBJ2-7; 8 nucleotides line up with TRBD1. With 0 bases clipped from V and 5 bases from J, the junction kept 10 bases outside the gene matches. Germline V gives CDR1 SGHKS, CDR2 YYEKEE (reference sequence). The CDR3 totals 16 residues.

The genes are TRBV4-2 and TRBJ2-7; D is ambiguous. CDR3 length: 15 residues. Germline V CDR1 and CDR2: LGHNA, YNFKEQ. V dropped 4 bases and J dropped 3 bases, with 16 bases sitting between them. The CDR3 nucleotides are TGTGCCAGCAGCCGACAACCCCAAACCGGCTACGAGCAGTACTTC. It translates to CASSRQPQTGYEQYF.

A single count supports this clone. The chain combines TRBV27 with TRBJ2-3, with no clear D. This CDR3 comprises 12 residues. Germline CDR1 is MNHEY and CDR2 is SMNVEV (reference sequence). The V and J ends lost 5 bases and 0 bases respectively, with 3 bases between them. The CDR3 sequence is CASSGSTDTQYF. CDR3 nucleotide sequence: TGTGCCAGCAGTGGCAGCACAGATACGCAGTATTTT.

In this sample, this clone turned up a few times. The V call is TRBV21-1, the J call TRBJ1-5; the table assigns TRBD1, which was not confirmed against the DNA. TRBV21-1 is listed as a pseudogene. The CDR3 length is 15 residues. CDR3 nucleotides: TGTGCCAGCAGCTTCAGGGTCGCGAGCAATCAGCCCCAGCATTTT. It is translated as CASSFRVASNQPQHF.

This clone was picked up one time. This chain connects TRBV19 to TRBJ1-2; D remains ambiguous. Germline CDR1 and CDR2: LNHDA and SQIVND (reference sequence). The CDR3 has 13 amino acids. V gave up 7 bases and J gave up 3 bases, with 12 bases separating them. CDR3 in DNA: TGTGCCAGTACCGTCCGGGTCGACTATGGCTACACCTTC. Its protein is CASTVRVDYGYTF.